Below are 26 T cell receptor beta chains sequenced from a single sample in a study of T cells in localized non-small cell lung cancer. Assay: immunoSEQ multiplex PCR; the TCRdb copy retains only in-frame clones and omits some. Here the sample spans some 41,000 clones, roughly four fifths being singletons. This material consisted of PBMCs, taken before any cancer treatment. These receptor sequences come from a man aged 35 to 69 with stage II lung adenocarcinoma.

The chain employs TRBV7-3 and TRBJ2-3, with D unresolved. The V and J ends lost 5 bases and 4 bases respectively, with 16 bases between them. Germline V lookup: CDR1 SGHTA, CDR2 FQGTGA. CDR3 length: 15 residues. CDR3 in amino acids: CASSIGLGESDTQYF. CDR3 bases: TGTGCCAGCAGCATAGGGCTAGGCGAATCAGATACGCAGTATTTT.

The genes are TRBV11-2 and TRBJ1-2; D not resolved. The germline CDR1 and CDR2 sequences are SGHAT and FQNNGV. The CDR3 runs to 14 residues. V lost 1 base and J lost 4, with 10 bases in between. As DNA, the CDR3 is TGTGCCAGCAGCTTAGCTGAGGGAGTCTATGGCTACACCTTC. It specifies CASSLAEGVYGYTF.

CDR3 sequence (DNA): TGTGCCAGCAGGAAACAGGGGGCCTACGAGCAGTACTTC. This sequence encodes CASRKQGAYEQYF. This chain connects TRBV6-6 to TRBJ2-7; 8 positions match TRBD1. This CDR3 is 13 amino acids long. The germline gives CDR1 MNHNY, CDR2 SVGAGI (reference sequence). V shed 6 bases and J 2 bases; nucleotides not matched to a gene: 3.

The chain recombines TRBV6-1 with TRBJ2-7; tentatively, D is TRBD1 (5 bases). From germline, CDR1 is MNHNS and CDR2 SASEGT. The length of the CDR3 is 14 residues. The V end was cut by 10 bases, the J end by 2 bases, with 18 bases between. The DNA for the CDR3 is TGTGCCATCAGCGACCGAGACAGAACCTACGAGCAGTACTTC. Its translation: CAISDRDRTYEQYF.

The chain couples TRBV7-9 to TRBJ2-4; a possible D gene is TRBD1 (6 bases). Trimming stripped 5 bases from V and 0 bases from J, with 14 bases between. The CDR3 spans 16 residues. Germline lookup yields CDR1 SEHNR and CDR2 FQNEAQ (reference sequence). This CDR3 reads CASSQGHIIAKNIQYF. DNA for the CDR3: TGTGCCAGCAGCCAGGGACATATAATAGCCAAAAACATTCAGTACTTC.

This clone occurred once. The chain is built from TRBV5-4 and TRBJ1-1; the D gene is possibly TRBD1 (6 bases). V lost 4 bases and J lost 3, with 19 bases in between. The CDR3 covers 16 residues. Germline lookup yields CDR1 SGHNT and CDR2 YYREEE (reference sequence). DNA for the CDR3: TGTGCCAGCAGCCGACCAGGGGCGACGGGGGACACTGAAGCTTTCTTT. The encoded protein is CASSRPGATGDTEAFF.

The V and J genes are TRBV19 and TRBJ2-4; D unresolved. The CDR3 length is 15 residues. CDR1 and CDR2 (germline): LNHDA, SQIVND (reference sequence). Between the trimmed V and J ends, which lost 3 bases and 0 bases, there was a span of 9 bases. As DNA, the CDR3 is TGTGCCAGTAGTATCGTCGGAATAGCCAAAAACATTCAGTACTTC. Translation: CASSIVGIAKNIQYF.

This clone was recorded once. This chain links TRBV28 with TRBJ1-2, with 8 bases identical to TRBD1. CDR3 size: 12 residues. V trimming: 5 bases; J trimming: 7 bases; junction bases outside the gene matches: 3. Germline V lookup: CDR1 MDHEN, CDR2 SYDVKM. CDR3 in DNA: TGTGCCAGCAGTACCACAGGGGGTGGCTACACCTTC. Protein sequence: CASSTTGGGYTF.

This clone occurred once. The J gene is TRBJ1-5, the V gene TRBV4-2; D is uncertain. Per germline, CDR1 LGHNA and CDR2 YNFKEQ. Trimming pared 5 bases from V and 6 bases from J, leaving 11 bases between. This CDR3 has 13 amino acids. In DNA, the CDR3 is TGTGCCAGCAGCTTTGGGGAAAGTCAGCCCCAGCATTTT. Translation: CASSFGESQPQHF.

This clone appeared a few times. The rearrangement links TRBV7-2 to TRBJ1-3, with 7 bases fitting TRBD1. This CDR3 region has 15 residues. CDR1 and CDR2 (germline): SGHTA, FQGNSA. J lost 1 base, V lost 4 bases, and 4 bases had no gene match. CDR3 protein: CASSSTGASGNTIYF. DNA for the CDR3: TGTGCCAGCAGCTCCACAGGGGCGTCTGGAAACACCATATATTTT.

The chain is built from TRBV28 and TRBJ1-4; D is unclear. The CDR3 is 15 residues long. Germline CDR1 and CDR2: MDHEN and SYDVKM. Trimming shortened V by 5 bases and J by 4 bases, and 14 bases separated the two germline ends. CDR3 sequence reads: CASSHTAGGNEKLFF. In nucleotides, the CDR3 is TGTGCCAGCAGTCACACGGCGGGTGGTAATGAAAAACTGTTTTTT.

In nucleotides, the CDR3 is TGTGCCAGCAGCCCGGACAGGGACAGGAACACTGAAGCTTTCTTT. It is translated as CASSPDRDRNTEAFF. The chain couples TRBV27 to TRBJ1-1, with 8 positions matching TRBD1. The germline gives CDR1 MNHEY, CDR2 SMNVEV (reference sequence). The CDR3 is made up of 15 amino acids. Losses at the gene ends were 6 bases for V and 1 base for J; bases not matched to a gene: 7.

The chain employs TRBV9 and TRBJ2-3; 12 nucleotides match TRBD2. Germline CDR1 SGDLS, CDR2 YYNGEE. The J segment lost 2 bases and the V segment lost 4 bases, leaving 8 bases of the junction unmatched. The CDR3 extends over 17 amino acids. The CDR3 loop is CASSPQTSGGSTDTQYF. The CDR3 coding sequence is TGTGCCAGCAGCCCTCAGACTAGCGGGGGATCCACAGATACGCAGTATTTT.

The rearrangement links TRBV6-1 to TRBJ1-4; 9 bases line up with TRBD1. Germline CDR1 is MNHNS and CDR2 is SASEGT. CDR3 length: 20 amino acids. Germline trimming cut 4 bases from V and 8 bases from J; bases unmatched to any gene: 23. The CDR3 coding sequence is TGTGCCAGCAGTGTAGCGGGCCAACTCCAGGACAGGGGAAATAGGGAAAAACTGTTTTTT. Translating it yields CASSVAGQLQDRGNREKLFF.

V is TRBV19 and J is TRBJ2-3; D uncertain. CDR3 length: 14 residues. CDR1 is LNHDA, CDR2 SQIVND, per germline (reference sequence). V was pared by 5 bases and J by 3 bases, with 12 bases between. The CDR3 sequence is CASSFRPATDTQYF. The CDR3 DNA sequence: TGTGCCAGTAGTTTCCGCCCGGCAACAGATACGCAGTATTTT.

V gene TRBV29-1 combines with J gene TRBJ2-7; 7 bases align to TRBD2. Germline trimming cut 6 bases from V and 6 bases from J; bases unmatched to any gene: 14. Germline lookup yields CDR1 SQVTM and CDR2 ANQGSEA. The CDR3 consists of 14 residues. The CDR3 here is CSVETGTTAGEQYF. The CDR3 coding sequence is TGCAGCGTAGAGACCGGGACTACAGCGGGCGAGCAGTACTTC.

The gene calls are TRBV19 and TRBJ2-1, with 7 positions matching TRBD2. The CDR3 covers 14 residues. In germline, CDR1 is LNHDA, CDR2 SQIVND (reference sequence). V shed 6 bases and J 8 bases; nucleotides not matched to a gene: 10. DNA of the CDR3: TGTGCCAGTAGATTGGGGGAGGGTGGGCATGAGCAGTTCTTC. This gives the protein CASRLGEGGHEQFF.

CDR3 sequence (DNA): TGTGCCAGCAGCTACGGGAATGAGCAGTTCTTC. Protein sequence: CASSYGNEQFF. The chain joins TRBV11-3 to TRBJ2-1; D is unresolved. The CDR3 extends over 11 amino acids. Germline lookup yields CDR1 SGHNT and CDR2 YENEEA. V lost 4 bases and J lost 7, with 5 bases in between.

The V gene is TRBV6-5, the J gene TRBJ2-6; the D gene is possibly TRBD2 (6 bases). CDR3 length: 15 amino acids. Germline assignment: CDR1 MNHEY and CDR2 SVGAGI. Trimming cost V 4 bases and J 0 bases, with 7 bases left between them. The CDR3 protein is CASSWRGSGANVLTF. CDR3 nucleotides: TGTGCCAGCAGTTGGAGGGGCTCTGGGGCCAACGTCCTGACTTTC.

The chain has TRBV2 and TRBJ2-7; D perhaps matches TRBD2 (5 bases). V lost 4 bases to trimming and J lost 7 bases, with 14 bases between them. Germline values: CDR1 SNHLY, CDR2 FYNNEI. There are 13 residues in the CDR3. DNA of the CDR3: TGTGCCAGCAGTGTGGGCGGGTATAGGGAGCAGTACTTC. Its protein is CASSVGGYREQYF. Filled out from reference TRBV2 and TRBJ2-7, the complete variable domain reads EPEVTQTPSHQVTQMGQEVILRCVPISNHLYFYWYRQILGQKVEFLVSFYNNEISEKSEIFDDQFSVERPDGSNFTLKIRSTKLEDSAMYFCASSVGGYREQYFGPGTRLTVT.

The CDR3, as DNA: TGTGCCAGCAGCCAATCTAGCGGGTCCTACAATGAGCAGTTCTTC. Translating it yields CASSQSSGSYNEQFF. J is TRBJ2-1 and V is TRBV9, with TRBD2 matching 8 bases. The CDR3 is 15 residues long. Per the germline V gene, CDR1 is SGDLS and CDR2 is YYNGEE. The junction had 4 bases not matched to a gene; V was cut back by 4 bases and J by 1 base.

This clone was detected once. The chain couples TRBV4-2 to TRBJ1-2; D is possibly TRBD1 (5 bases). In germline, CDR1 is LGHNA, CDR2 YNFKEQ. With 1 base removed from V and 4 bases from J, the gap between germline ends came to 13 bases. CDR3 size: 15 residues. For the CDR3, the DNA is TGTGCCAGCAGCCAAGGACAGTCGAGTATCTATGGCTACACCTTC. Amino acid sequence: CASSQGQSSIYGYTF.

The chain combines TRBV4-2 with TRBJ2-3, with D possibly TRBD1 on 6 matching bases. The CDR3 has 15 amino acids. CDR1 LGHNA and CDR2 YNFKEQ come from the germline V gene. Trimming left V 0 bases short and J 7 bases short, with 14 bases between. The CDR3 DNA follows: TGTGCCAGCAGCCAAGAGAGGGGGACGGTAAATACGCAGTATTTT. Protein product: CASSQERGTVNTQYF.

This chain links TRBV7-9 with TRBJ2-5, with D maybe TRBD1 (5 bases). Trimming removed 1 base at V and 4 bases at J, with 10 bases between. The CDR3 totals 14 residues. Germline values: CDR1 SEHNR, CDR2 FQNEAQ (reference sequence). The CDR3 sequence is CASSLGDRGETQYF. CDR3 in DNA: TGTGCCAGCAGCTTAGGCGATAGGGGAGAGACCCAGTACTTC.

This rearrangement joins TRBV2 to TRBJ1-1; D ambiguous. The CDR3 contains 14 residues. Per the germline V gene, CDR1 is SNHLY and CDR2 is FYNNEI. Trimming took off 5 bases at V and 2 bases at J, with 12 bases between the two ends. This CDR3 reads CASSRRAGNTEAFF. The DNA for the CDR3 is TGTGCCAGCAGTCGGAGAGCGGGTAACACTGAAGCTTTCTTT.

The chain recombines TRBV28 with TRBJ2-1; 8 bases fit TRBD1. The CDR3 is 15 amino acids. The V segment lost 5 bases and the J segment 1 base; nucleotides outside the gene matches: 4. Germline V gives CDR1 MDHEN, CDR2 SYDVKM. This CDR3 is CASSKTGGSYNEQFF. DNA of the CDR3: TGTGCCAGCAGTAAAACAGGGGGGTCCTACAATGAGCAGTTCTTC.